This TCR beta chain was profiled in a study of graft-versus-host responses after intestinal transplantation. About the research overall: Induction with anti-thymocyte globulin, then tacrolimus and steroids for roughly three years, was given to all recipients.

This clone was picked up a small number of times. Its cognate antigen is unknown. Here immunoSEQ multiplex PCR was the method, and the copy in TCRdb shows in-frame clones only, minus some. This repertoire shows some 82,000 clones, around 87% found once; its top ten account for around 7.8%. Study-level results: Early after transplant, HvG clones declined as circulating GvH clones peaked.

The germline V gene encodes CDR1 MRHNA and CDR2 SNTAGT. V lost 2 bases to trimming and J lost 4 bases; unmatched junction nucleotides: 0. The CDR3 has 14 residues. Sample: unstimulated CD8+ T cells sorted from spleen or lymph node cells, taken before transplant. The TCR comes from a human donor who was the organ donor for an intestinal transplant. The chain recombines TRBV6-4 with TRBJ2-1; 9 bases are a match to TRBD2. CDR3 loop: CASSDSGGYNEQFF. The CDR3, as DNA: TGTGCCAGCAGTGACAGCGGGGGGTACAATGAGCAGTTCTTC.